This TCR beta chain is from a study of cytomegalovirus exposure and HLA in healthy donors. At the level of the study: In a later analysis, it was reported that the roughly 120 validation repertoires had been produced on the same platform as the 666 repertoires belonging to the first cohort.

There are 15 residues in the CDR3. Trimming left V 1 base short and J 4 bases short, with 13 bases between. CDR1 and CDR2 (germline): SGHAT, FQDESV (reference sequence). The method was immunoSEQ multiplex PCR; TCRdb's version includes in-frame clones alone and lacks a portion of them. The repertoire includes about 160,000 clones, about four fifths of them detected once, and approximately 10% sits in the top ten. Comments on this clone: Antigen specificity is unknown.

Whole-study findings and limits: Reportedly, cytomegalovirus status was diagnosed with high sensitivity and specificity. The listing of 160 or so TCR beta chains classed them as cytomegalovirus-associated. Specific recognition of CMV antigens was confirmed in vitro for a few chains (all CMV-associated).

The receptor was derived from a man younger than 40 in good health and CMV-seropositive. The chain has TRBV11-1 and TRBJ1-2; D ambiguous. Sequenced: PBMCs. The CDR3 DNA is TGTGCCAGCAGCTTAGAGGAGTCGGGGAGCTATGGCTACACCTTC. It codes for CASSLEESGSYGYTF.